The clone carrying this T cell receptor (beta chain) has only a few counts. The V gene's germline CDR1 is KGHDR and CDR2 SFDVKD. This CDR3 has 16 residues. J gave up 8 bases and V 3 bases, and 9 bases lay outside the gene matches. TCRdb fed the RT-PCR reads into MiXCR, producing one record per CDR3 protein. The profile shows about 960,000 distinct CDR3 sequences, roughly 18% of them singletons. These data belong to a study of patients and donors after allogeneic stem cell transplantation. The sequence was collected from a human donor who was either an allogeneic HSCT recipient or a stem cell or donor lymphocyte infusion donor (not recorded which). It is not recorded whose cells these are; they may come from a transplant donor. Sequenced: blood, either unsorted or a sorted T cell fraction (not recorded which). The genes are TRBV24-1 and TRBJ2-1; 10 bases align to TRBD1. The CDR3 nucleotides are TGTGCCACCAGTGATATCGGGACAGGGGATCACCATGAGCAGTTCTTC. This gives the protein CATSDIGTGDHHEQFF.